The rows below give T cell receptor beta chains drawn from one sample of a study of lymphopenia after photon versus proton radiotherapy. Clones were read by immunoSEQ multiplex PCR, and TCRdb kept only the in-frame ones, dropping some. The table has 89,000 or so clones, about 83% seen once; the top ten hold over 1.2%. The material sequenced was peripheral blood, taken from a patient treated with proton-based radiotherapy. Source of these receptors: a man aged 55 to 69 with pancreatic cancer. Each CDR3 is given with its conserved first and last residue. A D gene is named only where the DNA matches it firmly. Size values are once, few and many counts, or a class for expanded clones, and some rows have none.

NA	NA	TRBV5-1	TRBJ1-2	TGCGCCAGCAGCTTGTCAACCGATGGCTACACCTTC	CASSLSTDGYTF
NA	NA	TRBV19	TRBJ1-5	TGTGCCAGTAGTATTCAGTGGGGCAAAAATCAGCCCCAGCATTTT	CASSIQWGKNQPQHF
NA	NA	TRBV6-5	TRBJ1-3	TGTGCCAGCAGAGAGACGGGAGGAACTGGAAACACCATATATTTT	CASRETGGTGNTIYF
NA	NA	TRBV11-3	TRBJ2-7	TGTGCCAGCAGCCAAGGGGGAGGGATAGGGTCCTACGAGCAGTACTTC	CASSQGGGIGSYEQYF
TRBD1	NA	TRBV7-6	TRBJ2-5	TGTGCCAGCAGCTTAACGGCAGGGGGCTCGGAGACCCAGTACTTC	CASSLTAGGSETQYF
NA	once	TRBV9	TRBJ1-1	TGTGCCAGCAGCGTGGGTGCTGGAGGGCACACTGAAGCTTTCTTT	CASSVGAGGHTEAFF
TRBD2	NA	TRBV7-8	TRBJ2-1	TGTGCCAGCAGCTCAGGGACTAGCGGGAGTTATAGTGAGCAGTTCTTC	CASSSGTSGSYSEQFF
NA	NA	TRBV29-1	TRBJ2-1	TGCAGCGTTGACCGGGATTCTTACAATGAGCAGTTCTTC	CSVDRDSYNEQFF
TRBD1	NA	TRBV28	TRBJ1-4	TGTGCCAGCAGTCTGCAGGGGGGGTGGGATGAAAAACTGTTTTTT	CASSLQGGWDEKLFF
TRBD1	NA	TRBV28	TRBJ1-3	TGTGCCACCCAGGGGGTACGCATAATAGGGGACACCATATATTTT	CATQGVRIIGDTIYF
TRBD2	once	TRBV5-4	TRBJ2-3	TGTGCCAGCTCACGAGCGGGAGGTGGAACAGATACGCAGTATTTT	CASSRAGGGTDTQYF
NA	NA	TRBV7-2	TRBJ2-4	TGTGCCAGCAGCCCTCGGGAGCCCGGGACCAAAAACATTCAGTACTTC	CASSPREPGTKNIQYF
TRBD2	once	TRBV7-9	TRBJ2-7	TGTGCCAGCAGCATGCCTCTAGCGGGAGCATCCGTAGCCTACGAGCAGTACTTC	CASSMPLAGASVAYEQYF
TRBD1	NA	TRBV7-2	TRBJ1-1	TGTGCCAGCAGACAACAGGGGACCCTGAACACTGAAGCTTTCTTT	CASRQQGTLNTEAFF
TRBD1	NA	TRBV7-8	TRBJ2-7	TGTGCCAGCAGCTTACTTTGGGACAGGGGCGACGAGCAGTACTTC	CASSLLWDRGDEQYF
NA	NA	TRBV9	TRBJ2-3	TGTGCCAGCAGCTGGGGGACGGCGTCAGATACGCAGTATTTT	CASSWGTASDTQYF
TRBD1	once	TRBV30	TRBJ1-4	TGTGCCTGGAGTGCCGGGACAGGGGGCCGAGGAGCTAATGAAAAACTGTTTTTT	CAWSAGTGGRGANEKLFF
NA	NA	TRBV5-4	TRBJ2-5	TGTGCCAGCAGCCTAGAACAGCAAGAGACCCAGTACTTC	CASSLEQQETQYF
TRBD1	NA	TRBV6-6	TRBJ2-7	TGTGCCAGCAGAACTGGACAGGGCCTCTCCTACGAGCAGTACTTC	CASRTGQGLSYEQYF
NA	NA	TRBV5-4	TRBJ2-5	TGTGCCAGCAGCCCTACGGTCGGGGGAGAGACCCAGTACTTC	CASSPTVGGETQYF
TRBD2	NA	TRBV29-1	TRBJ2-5	TGCAGCGTGGGACTAGCGGGAGGGGAGACCCAGTACTTC	CSVGLAGGETQYF
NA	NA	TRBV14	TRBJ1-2	TGTGCCAGCAGCCCGTCACCGGGAAGGGGCTACACCTTC	CASSPSPGRGYTF
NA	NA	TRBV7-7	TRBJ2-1	TGTGCTAGCAGCTCAGGGGGAGGAGATGAGCAGTTCTTC	CASSSGGGDEQFF
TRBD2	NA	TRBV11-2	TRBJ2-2	TGTGCCAGCAGCTTAGATTCTGGGACTAGCGGGAGTCGCCTCGGGGAGCTGTTTTTT	CASSLDSGTSGSRLGELFF
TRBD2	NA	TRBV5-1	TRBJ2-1	TGCGCCAGCAGCCGGACTAGCACTAACGGGAATGAGCAGTTCTTC	CASSRTSTNGNEQFF
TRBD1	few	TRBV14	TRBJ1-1	TGTGCCAGCAGCCAGGGGACAGGAACTGAAGCTTTCTTT	CASSQGTGTEAFF
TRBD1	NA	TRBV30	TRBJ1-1	TGTGCCTGGAGTCAAGGTCGTAGGACAGGTTACATGAACACTGAAGCTTTCTTT	CAWSQGRRTGYMNTEAFF